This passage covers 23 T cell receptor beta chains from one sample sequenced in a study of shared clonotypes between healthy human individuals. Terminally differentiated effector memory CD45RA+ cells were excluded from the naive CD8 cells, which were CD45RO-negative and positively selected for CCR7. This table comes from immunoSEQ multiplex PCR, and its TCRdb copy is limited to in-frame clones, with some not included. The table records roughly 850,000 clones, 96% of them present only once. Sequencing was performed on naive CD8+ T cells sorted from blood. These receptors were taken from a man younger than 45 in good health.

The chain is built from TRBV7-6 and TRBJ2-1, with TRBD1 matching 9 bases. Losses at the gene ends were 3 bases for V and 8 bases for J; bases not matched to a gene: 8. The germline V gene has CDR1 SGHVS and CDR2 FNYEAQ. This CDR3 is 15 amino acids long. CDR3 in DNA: TGTGCCAGCAGCTTCCGGGACAGGGTATCCGATGAGCAGTTCTTC. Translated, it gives CASSFRDRVSDEQFF.

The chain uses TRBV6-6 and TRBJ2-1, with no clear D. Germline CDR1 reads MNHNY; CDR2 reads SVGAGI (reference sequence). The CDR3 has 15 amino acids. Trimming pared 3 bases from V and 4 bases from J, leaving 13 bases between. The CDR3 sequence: CASSYYQGGYNEQFF. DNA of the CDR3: TGTGCCAGCAGTTATTACCAAGGTGGATACAATGAGCAGTTCTTC.

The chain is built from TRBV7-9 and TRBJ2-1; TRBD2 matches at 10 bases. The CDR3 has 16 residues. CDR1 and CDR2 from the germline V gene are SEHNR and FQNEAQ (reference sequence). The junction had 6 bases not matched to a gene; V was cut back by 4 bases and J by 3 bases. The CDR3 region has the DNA TGTGCCAGCAGCTCTCACTCTAGCGGGGGCTACAATGAGCAGTTCTTC. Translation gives CASSSHSSGGYNEQFF.

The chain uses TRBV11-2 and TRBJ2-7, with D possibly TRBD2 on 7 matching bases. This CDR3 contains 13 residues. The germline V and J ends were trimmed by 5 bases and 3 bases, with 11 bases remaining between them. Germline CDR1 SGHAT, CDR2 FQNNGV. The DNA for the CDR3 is TGTGCCAGCAGCGAAGGGGGGGACTACGAGCAGTACTTC. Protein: CASSEGGDYEQYF.

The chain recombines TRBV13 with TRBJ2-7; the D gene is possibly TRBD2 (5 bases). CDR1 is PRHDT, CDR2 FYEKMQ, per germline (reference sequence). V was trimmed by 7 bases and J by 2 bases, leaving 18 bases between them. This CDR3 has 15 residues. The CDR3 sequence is CASTLRRGSTYEQYF. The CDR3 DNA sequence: TGTGCCAGCACCCTTCGACGGGGTTCGACCTACGAGCAGTACTTC.

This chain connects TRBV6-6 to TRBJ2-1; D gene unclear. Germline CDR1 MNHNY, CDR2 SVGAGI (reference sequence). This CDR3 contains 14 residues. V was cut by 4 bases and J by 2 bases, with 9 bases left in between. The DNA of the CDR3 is TGTGCCAGCAGTTGGACCCAGACCTACAATGAGCAGTTCTTC. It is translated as CASSWTQTYNEQFF.

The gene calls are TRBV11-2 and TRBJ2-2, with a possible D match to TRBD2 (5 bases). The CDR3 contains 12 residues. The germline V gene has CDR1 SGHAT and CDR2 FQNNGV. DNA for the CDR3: TGTGCAGCGGTTTTTTTCAGCGGGGAGCTGTTTTTT. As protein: CAAVFFSGELFF.

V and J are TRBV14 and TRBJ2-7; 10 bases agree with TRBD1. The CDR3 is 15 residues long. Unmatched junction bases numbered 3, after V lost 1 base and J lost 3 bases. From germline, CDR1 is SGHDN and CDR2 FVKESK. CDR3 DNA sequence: TGTGCCAGCAGCCAAGCCGGGACAGGGGACTACGAGCAGTACTTC. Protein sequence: CASSQAGTGDYEQYF.

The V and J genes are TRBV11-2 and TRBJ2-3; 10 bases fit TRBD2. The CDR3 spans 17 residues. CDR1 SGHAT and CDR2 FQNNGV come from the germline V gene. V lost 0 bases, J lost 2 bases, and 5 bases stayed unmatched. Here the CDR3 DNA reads TGTGCCAGCAGCTTAGACGGACTAGCGGTCGTCACAGATACGCAGTATTTT. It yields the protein CASSLDGLAVVTDTQYF.

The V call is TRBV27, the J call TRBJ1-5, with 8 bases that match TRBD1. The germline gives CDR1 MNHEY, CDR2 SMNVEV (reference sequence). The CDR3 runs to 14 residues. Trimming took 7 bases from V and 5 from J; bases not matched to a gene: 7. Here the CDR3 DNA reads TGTGCCAGCAAGGGGCAGGGGGCGGATCAGCCCCAGCATTTT. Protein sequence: CASKGQGADQPQHF.

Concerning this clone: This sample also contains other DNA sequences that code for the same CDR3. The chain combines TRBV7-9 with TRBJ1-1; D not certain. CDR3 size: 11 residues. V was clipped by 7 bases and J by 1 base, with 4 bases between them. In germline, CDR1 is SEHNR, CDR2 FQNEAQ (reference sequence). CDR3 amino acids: CASTRNTEAFF. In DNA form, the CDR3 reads TGTGCCAGCACCCGGAACACTGAAGCTTTCTTT.

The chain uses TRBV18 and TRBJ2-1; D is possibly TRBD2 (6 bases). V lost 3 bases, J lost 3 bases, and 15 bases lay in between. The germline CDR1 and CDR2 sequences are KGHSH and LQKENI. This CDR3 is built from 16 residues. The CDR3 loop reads CASSPPGGMHYNEQFF. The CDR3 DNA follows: TGTGCCAGCTCACCGCCTGGGGGGATGCACTACAATGAGCAGTTCTTC.

The CDR3 DNA reads TGTGCCAGCTCACCAGGGTGGTACCAAGAGACCCAGTACTTC. It encodes CASSPGWYQETQYF. The chain is built from TRBV18 and TRBJ2-5; D gene ambiguous. The CDR3 loop spans 14 amino acids. Trimming shortened V by 2 bases and J by 0 bases, and 7 bases separated the two germline ends. The germline V gene encodes CDR1 KGHSH and CDR2 LQKENI.

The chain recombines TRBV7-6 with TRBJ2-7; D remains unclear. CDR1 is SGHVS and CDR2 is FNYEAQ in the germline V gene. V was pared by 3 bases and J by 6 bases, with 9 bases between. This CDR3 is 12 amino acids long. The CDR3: CASSFEWGEQYF. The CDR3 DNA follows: TGTGCCAGCAGCTTCGAGTGGGGCGAGCAGTACTTC.

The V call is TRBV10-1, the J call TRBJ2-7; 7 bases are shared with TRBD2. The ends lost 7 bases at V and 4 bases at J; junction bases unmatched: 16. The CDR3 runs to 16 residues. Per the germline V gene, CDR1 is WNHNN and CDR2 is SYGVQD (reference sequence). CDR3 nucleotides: TGCGCCAGCACCTCCGCCCGACTAGCCGTATCATACGAGCAGTACTTC. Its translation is CASTSARLAVSYEQYF.

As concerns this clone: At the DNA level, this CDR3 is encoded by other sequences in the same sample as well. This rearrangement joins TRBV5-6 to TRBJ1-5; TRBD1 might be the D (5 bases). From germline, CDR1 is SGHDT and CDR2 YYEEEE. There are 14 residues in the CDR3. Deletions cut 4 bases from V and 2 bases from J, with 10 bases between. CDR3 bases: TGTGCCAGCAGCCCAGGACAAGGCAATCAGCCCCAGCATTTT. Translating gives CASSPGQGNQPQHF. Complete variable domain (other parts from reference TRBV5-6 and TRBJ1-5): DAGVTQSPTHLIKTRGQQVTLRCSPKSGHDTVSWYQQALGQGPQFIFQYYEEEERQRGNFPDRFSGHQFPNYSSELNVNALLLGDSALYLCASSPGQGNQPQHFGDGTRLSIL.

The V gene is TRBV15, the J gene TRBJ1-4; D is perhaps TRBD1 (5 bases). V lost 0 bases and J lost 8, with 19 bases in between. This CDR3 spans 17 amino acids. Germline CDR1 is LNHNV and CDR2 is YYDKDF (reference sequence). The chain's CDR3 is CATSRDDVGPDYEKLFF. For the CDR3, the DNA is TGTGCCACCAGCAGAGATGATGTGGGGCCGGATTACGAAAAACTGTTTTTT.

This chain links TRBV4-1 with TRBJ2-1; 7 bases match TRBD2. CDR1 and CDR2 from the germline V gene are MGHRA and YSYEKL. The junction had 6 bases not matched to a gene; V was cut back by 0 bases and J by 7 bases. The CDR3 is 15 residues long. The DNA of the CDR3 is TGCGCCAGCAGCCAAGAAGCGGGAAGCGATAATGAGCAGTTCTTC. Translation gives CASSQEAGSDNEQFF.

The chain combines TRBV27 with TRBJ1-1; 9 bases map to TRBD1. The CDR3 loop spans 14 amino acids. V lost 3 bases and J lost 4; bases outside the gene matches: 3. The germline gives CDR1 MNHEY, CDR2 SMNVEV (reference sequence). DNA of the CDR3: TGTGCCAGCAGTTTGACAGGGGGGGGCACTGAAGCTTTCTTT. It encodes CASSLTGGGTEAFF.

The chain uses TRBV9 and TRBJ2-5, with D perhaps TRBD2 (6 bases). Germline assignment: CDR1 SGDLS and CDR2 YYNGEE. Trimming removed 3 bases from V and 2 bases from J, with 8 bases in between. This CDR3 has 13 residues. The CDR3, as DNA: TGTGCCAGCAGCGGCCGGGGGCAAGAGACCCAGTACTTC. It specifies CASSGRGQETQYF.

This CDR3 is CASSLARWSEAFF. CDR3 nucleotides: TGTGCCAGCAGTTTAGCTCGGTGGAGTGAAGCTTTCTTT. This chain connects TRBV28 to TRBJ1-1; D is undetermined. CDR3 length: 13 amino acids. CDR1 MDHEN and CDR2 SYDVKM come from the germline V gene. Deletions cut 2 bases from V and 7 bases from J, with 11 bases between. The variable domain in full, with the rest retrieved from reference TRBV28 and TRBJ1-1, is DVKVTQSSRYLVKRTGEKVFLECVQDMDHENMFWYRQDPGLGLRLIYFSYDVKMKEKGDIPEGYSVSREKKERFSLILESASTNQTSMYLCASSLARWSEAFFGQGTRLTVV.

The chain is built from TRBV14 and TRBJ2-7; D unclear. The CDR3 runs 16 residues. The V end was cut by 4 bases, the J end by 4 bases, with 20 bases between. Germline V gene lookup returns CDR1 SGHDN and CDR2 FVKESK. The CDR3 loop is CASSLSDALAGYEQYF. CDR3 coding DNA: TGTGCCAGCAGCCTATCGGATGCCCTTGCTGGTTACGAGCAGTACTTC.

CDR3 amino acids: CASSRTATNEKLFF. CDR3 DNA sequence: TGTGCCAGCAGCCGTACGGCAACTAATGAAAAACTGTTTTTT. V gene TRBV7-2 combines with J gene TRBJ1-4; D gene uncertain. Trimming shortened V by 5 bases and J by 0 bases, and 7 bases separated the two germline ends. Germline CDR1 reads SGHTA; CDR2 reads FQGNSA. The CDR3 sequence is 14 residues long.